This T cell receptor (beta chain) comes out of a study of preoperative IRX-2 immunotherapy in early breast cancer. TCRdb's copy holds only in-frame clones and misses some; the assay was immunoSEQ multiplex PCR. This table has about 89,000 clones, more than 80% appearing once. With 5 bases removed from V and 6 bases from J, the gap between germline ends came to 8 bases. Germline values: CDR1 LNHDA, CDR2 SQIVND (reference sequence). There are 12 residues in the CDR3. This clone was observed a few times. Sample treatment: preoperative locoregional IRX-2 cytokine immunotherapy. This phase Ib study tested locoregional IRX-2 cytokine immunotherapy given before surgery.

V and J are TRBV19 and TRBJ1-5; no clear D gene. Sequences were derived from tumor tissue, sampled after IRX-2 immunotherapy. This TCR came from a human donor with breast cancer. The CDR3 sequence: CASSLGIQPQHF. The CDR3 region has the DNA TGTGCCAGTAGTCTGGGTATTCAGCCCCAGCATTTT. The entire variable domain, with the rest obtained from reference TRBV19 and TRBJ1-5, is as follows: DGGITQSPKYLFRKEGQNVTLSCEQNLNHDAMYWYRQDPGQGLRLIYYSQIVNDFQKGDIAEGYSVSREKKESFPLTVTSAQKNPTAFYLCASSLGIQPQHFGDGTRLSIL.